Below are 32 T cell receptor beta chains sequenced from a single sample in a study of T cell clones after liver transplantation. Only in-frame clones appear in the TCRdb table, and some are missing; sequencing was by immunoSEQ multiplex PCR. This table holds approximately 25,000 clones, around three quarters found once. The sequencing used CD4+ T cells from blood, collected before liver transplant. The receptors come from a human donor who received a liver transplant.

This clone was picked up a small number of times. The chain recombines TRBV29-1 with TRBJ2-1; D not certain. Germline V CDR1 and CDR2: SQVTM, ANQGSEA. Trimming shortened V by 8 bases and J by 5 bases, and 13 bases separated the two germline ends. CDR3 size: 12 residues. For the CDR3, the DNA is TGCAGCCTTGGGTCATCCGACAATGAGCAGTTCTTC. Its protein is CSLGSSDNEQFF.

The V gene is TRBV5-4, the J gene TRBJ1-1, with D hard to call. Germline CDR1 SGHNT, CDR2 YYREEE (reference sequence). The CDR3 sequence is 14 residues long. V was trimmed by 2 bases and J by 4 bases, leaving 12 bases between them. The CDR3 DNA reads TGTGCCAGCAGCTTCGGCAATTGGGGCACTGAAGCTTTCTTT. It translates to CASSFGNWGTEAFF.

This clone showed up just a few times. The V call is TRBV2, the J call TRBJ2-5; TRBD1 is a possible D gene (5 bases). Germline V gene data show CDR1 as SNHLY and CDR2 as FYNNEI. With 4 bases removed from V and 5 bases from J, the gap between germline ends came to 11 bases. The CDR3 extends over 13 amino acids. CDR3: CASSGRQWETQYF. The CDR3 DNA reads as TGTGCCAGCAGTGGACGACAGTGGGAGACCCAGTACTTC.

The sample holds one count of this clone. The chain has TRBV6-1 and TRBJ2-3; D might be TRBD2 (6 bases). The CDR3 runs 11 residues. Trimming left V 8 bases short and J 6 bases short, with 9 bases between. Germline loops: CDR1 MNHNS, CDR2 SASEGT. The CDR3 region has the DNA TGTGCCAGCGGCCGGGGGGATACGCAGTATTTT. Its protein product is CASGRGDTQYF.

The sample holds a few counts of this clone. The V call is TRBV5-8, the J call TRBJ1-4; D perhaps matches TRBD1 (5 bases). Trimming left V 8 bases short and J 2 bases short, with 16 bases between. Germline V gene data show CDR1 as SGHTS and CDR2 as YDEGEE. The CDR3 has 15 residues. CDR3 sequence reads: CASVSGGATNEKLFF. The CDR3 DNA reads TGTGCCAGTGTGTCCGGGGGAGCGACTAATGAAAAACTGTTTTTT.

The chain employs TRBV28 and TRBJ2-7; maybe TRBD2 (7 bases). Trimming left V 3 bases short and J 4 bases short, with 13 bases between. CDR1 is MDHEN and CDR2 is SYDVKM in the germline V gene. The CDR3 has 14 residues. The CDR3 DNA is TGTGCCAGCAGTTTGGGGGGGGCGGGTTACGAGCAGTACTTC. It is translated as CASSLGGAGYEQYF. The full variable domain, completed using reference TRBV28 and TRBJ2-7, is DVKVTQSSRYLVKRTGEKVFLECVQDMDHENMFWYRQDPGLGLRLIYFSYDVKMKEKGDIPEGYSVSREKKERFSLILESASTNQTSMYLCASSLGGAGYEQYFGPGTRLTVT.

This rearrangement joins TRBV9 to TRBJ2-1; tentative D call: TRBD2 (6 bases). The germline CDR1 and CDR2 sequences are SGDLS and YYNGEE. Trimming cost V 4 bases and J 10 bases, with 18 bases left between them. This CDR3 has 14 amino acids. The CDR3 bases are TGTGCCAGCAGCCCCCGGGTCGGAGGGGACGAGCAGTTCTTC. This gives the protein CASSPRVGGDEQFF.

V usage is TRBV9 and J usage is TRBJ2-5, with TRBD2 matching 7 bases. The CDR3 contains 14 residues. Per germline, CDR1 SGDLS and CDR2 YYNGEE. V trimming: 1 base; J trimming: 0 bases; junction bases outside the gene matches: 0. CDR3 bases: TGTGCCAGCAGCGTAAGCGGGAACCAAGAGACCCAGTACTTC. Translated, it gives CASSVSGNQETQYF.

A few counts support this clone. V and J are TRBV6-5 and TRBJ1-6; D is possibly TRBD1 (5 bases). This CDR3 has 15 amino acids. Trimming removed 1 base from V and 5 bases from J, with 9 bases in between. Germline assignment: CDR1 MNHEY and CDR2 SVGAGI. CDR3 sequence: CASSYFGGDNSPLHF. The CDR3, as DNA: TGTGCCAGCAGTTACTTCGGGGGTGATAATTCACCCCTCCACTTT.

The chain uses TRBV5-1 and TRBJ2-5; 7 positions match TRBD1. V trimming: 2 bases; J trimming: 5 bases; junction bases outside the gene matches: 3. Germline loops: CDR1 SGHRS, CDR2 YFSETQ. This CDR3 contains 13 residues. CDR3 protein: CASSLGGRETQYF. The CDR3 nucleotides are TGCGCCAGCAGCTTAGGGGGCCGCGAGACCCAGTACTTC.

The CDR3 protein is CASKSGQLVDEQYV. CDR3 DNA sequence: TGTGCCAGCAAGTCCGGGCAACTTGTCGACGAGCAGTACGTC. The chain combines TRBV6-6 with TRBJ2-7; no clear D. V was cut by 7 bases and J by 5 bases, with 18 bases left in between. CDR1 is MNHNY, CDR2 SVGAGI, per germline (reference sequence). The CDR3 length is 14 residues.

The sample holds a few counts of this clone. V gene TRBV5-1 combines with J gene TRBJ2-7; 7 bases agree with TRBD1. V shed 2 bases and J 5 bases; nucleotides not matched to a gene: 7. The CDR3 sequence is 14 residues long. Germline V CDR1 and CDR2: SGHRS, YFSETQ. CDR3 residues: CASSFGQVEDEQYF. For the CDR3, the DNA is TGCGCCAGCAGCTTCGGACAGGTTGAGGACGAGCAGTACTTC.

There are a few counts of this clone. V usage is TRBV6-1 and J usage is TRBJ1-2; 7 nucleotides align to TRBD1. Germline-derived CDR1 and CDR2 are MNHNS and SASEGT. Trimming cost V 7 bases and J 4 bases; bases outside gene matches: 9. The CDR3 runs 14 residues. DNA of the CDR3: TGTGCCAGCATTGGGACAGACGATCTCTATGGCTACACCTTC. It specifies CASIGTDDLYGYTF.

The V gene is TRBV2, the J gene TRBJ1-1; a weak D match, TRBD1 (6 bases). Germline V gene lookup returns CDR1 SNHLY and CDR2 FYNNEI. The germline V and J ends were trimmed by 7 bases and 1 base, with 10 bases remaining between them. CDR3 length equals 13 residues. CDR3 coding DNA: TGTGCCAGCATTCAGGGGAGGAACACTGAAGCTTTCTTT. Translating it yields CASIQGRNTEAFF.

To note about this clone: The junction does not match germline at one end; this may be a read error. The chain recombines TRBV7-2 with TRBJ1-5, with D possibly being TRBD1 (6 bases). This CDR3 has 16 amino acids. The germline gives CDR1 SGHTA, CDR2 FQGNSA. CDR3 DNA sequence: TGTGCCCGCAGCTTGGGGGGGGGCGCGGGCAATCAGCCCCAGCATTTT. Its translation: CARSLGGGAGNQPQHF.

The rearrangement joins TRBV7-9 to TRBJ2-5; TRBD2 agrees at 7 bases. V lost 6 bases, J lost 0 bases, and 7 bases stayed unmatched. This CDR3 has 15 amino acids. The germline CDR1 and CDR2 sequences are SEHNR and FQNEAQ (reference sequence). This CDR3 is CASSSSGLYQETQYF. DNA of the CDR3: TGTGCCAGCAGTTCTAGCGGCCTTTACCAAGAGACCCAGTACTTC.

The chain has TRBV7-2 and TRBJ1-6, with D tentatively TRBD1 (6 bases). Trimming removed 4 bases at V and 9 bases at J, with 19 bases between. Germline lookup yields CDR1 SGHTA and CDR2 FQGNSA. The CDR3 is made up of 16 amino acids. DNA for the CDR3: TGTGCCAGCAGCTCTGGACAGCCTTCAGGAGGTTCACCCCTCCACTTT. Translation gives CASSSGQPSGGSPLHF.

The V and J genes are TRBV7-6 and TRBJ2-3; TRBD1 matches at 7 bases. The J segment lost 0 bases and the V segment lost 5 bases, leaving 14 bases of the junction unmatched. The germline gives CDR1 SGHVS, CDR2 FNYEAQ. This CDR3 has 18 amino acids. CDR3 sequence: CASSRTGQASLSTDTQYF. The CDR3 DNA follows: TGTGCCAGCAGCCGGACAGGCCAGGCCTCACTTAGCACAGATACGCAGTATTTT.

CDR3 in DNA: TGTGCCACCAGCAGAGATCGGGAGGTCGGCTCCTATAATTCACCCCTCCACTTT. Encoded protein: CATSRDREVGSYNSPLHF. This chain connects TRBV15 to TRBJ1-6, with D uncertain. Trimming took off 0 bases at V and 0 bases at J, with 12 bases between the two ends. This CDR3 region has 18 residues. Germline CDR1 LNHNV, CDR2 YYDKDF (reference sequence).

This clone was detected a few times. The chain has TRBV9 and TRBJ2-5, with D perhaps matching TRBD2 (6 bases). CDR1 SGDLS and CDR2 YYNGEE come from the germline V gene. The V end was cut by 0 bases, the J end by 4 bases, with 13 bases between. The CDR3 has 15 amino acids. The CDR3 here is CASSVGSGRGETQYF. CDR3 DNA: TGTGCCAGCAGCGTAGGAAGTGGGCGGGGAGAGACCCAGTACTTC. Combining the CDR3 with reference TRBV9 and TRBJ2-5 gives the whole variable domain DSGVTQTPKHLITATGQRVTLRCSPRSGDLSVYWYQQSLDQGLQFLIQYYNGEERAKGNILERFSAQQFPDLHSELNLSSLELGDSALYFCASSVGSGRGETQYFGPGTRLLVL.

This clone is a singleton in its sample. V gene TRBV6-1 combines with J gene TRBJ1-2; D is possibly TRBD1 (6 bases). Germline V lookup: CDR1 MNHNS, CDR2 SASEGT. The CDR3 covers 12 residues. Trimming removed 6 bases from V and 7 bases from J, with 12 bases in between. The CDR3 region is CASRQQGPGYTF. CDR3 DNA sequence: TGTGCCAGCAGGCAACAGGGACCTGGCTACACCTTC.

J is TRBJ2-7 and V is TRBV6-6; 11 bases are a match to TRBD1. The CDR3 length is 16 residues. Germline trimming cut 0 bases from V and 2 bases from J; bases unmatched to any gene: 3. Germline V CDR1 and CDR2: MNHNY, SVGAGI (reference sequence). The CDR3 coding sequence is TGTGCCAGCAGTTACTCACAGGGACAGGGGGCCTACGAGCAGTACTTC. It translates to CASSYSQGQGAYEQYF.

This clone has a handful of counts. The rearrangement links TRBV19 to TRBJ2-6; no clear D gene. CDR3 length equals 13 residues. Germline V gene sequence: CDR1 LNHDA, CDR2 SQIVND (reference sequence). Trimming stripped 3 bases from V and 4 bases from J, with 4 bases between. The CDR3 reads CASSMSGANVLTF. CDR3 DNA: TGTGCCAGTAGTATGTCCGGGGCCAACGTCCTGACTTTC. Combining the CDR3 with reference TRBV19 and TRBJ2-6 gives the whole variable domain DGGITQSPKYLFRKEGQNVTLSCEQNLNHDAMYWYRQDPGQGLRLIYYSQIVNDFQKGDIAEGYSVSREKKESFPLTVTSAQKNPTAFYLCASSMSGANVLTFGAGSRLTVL.

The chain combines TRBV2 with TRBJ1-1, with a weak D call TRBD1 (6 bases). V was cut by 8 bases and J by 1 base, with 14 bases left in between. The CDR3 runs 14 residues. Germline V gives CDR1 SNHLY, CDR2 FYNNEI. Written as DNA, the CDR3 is TGTGCCAGCCTGCTCTCGACAGGGAACACTGAAGCTTTCTTT. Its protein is CASLLSTGNTEAFF.

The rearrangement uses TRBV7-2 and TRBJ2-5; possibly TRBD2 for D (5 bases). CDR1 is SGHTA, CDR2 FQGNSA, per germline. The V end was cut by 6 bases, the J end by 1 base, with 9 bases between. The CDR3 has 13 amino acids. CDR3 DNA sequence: TGTGCCAGCAGTCCCGGGATCCAAGAGACCCAGTACTTC. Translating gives CASSPGIQETQYF.

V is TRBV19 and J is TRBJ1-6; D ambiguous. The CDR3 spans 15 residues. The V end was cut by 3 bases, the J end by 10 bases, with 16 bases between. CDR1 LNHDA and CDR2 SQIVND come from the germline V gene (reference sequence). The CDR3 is CASSIRRPEESPLHF. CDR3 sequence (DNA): TGTGCCAGTAGTATCCGCCGGCCCGAGGAGTCACCCCTCCACTTT.

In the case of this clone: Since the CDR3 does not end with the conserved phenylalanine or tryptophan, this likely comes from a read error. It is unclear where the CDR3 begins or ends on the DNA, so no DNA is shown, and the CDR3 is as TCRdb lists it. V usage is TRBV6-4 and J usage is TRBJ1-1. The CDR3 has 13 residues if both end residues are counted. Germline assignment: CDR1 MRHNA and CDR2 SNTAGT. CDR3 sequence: CASSARGGGGPRV.

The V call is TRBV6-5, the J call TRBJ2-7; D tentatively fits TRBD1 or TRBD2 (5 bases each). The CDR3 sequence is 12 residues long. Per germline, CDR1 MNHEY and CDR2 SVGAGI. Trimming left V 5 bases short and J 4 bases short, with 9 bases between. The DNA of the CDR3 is TGTGCCAGCAGTGGGACCCAATACGAGCAGTACTTC. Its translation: CASSGTQYEQYF.

CDR3 bases: TGTGCCAGCAGCTTAGCAGGACTAGCGGGGGGAAAGGAGACCCAGTACTTC. It encodes CASSLAGLAGGKETQYF. The chain uses TRBV7-8 and TRBJ2-5, with 14 bases fitting TRBD2. The CDR3 length is 17 residues. The V and J ends lost 0 bases and 5 bases, in that order; junction bases with no gene match: 5. The germline gives CDR1 SGHVS, CDR2 FQNEAQ.

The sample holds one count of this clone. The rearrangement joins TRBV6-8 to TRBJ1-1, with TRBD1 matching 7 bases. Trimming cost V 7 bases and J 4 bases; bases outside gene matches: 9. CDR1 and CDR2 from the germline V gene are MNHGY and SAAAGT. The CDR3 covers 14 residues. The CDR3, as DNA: TGTGCCAGCATATCCCCGGACAGGTTCACTGAAGCTTTCTTT. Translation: CASISPDRFTEAFF.

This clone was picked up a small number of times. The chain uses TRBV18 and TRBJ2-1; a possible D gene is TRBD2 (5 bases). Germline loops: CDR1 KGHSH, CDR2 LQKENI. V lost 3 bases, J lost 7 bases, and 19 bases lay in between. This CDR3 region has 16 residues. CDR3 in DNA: TGTGCCAGCTCACCTGCGCGGGCCTCCTTAGGAAATGAGCAGTTCTTC. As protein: CASSPARASLGNEQFF.

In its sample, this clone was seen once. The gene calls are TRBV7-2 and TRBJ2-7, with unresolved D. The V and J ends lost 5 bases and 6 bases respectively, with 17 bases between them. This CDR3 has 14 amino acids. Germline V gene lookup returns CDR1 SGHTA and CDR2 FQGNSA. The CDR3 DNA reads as TGTGCCAGCAGCCTAGATGTGGGCCCGGGCGAGCAGTACGTC. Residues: CASSLDVGPGEQYV.